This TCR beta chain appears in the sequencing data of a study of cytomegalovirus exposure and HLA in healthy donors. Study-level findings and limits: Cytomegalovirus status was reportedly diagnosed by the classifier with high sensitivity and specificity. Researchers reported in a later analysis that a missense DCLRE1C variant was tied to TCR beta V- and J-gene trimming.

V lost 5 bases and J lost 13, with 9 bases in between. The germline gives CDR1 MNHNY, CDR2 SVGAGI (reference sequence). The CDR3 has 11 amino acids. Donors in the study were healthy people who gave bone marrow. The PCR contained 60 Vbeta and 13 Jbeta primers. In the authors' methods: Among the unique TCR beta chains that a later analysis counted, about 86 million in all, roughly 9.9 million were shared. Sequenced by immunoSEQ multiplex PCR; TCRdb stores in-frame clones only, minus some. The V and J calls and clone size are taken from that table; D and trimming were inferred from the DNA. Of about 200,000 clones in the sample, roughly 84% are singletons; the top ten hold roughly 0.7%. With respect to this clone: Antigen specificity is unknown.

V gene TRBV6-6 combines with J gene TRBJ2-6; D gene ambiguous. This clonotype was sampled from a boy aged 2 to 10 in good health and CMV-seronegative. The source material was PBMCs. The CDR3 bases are TGTGCCAGCAGTCCCTCCGGTGTCCTGACTTTC. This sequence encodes CASSPSGVLTF.